This T cell receptor (beta chain) was recorded in a study of regulatory T cells in long-lasting Graves disease. Study conclusions and caveats: Favored gene segments in persistent disease were TRBV28, TRBJ1-2 and TRBJ2-5. Persistent Graves' cases showed lower TCR diversity than newly diagnosed cases.

Sample time point: newly diagnosed GD, antithyroid drugs for less than 3 months. The authors made the TCR library using RNA they extracted from PBMCs. This clonotype was detected ten times or more. Its target is not known. Sequencing libraries for TCR beta were prepared with iRepertoire HTBI primers and Arm-PCR of CDR3 regions. TCRdb redid the calling of the multiplex PCR reads with MiXCR, one entry per CDR3 protein. The table records hundreds of thousands of distinct CDR3 sequences, about 15% of them present only once. Trimming removed 3 bases at V and 5 bases at J, with 15 bases between. This CDR3 has 15 residues. Germline CDR1 and CDR2: KGHDR and SFDVKD. These data were also reused for a study on T cells in Graves' hyperthyroidism and ophthalmopathy.

This TCR came from a woman aged 25 to 45 with Graves disease. The sample in question was peripheral blood mononuclear cells (PBMCs), obtained at new diagnosis, from a patient treated with antithyroid drugs. J is TRBJ1-1 and V is TRBV24-1; D call uncertain. As DNA, the CDR3 is TGTGCCACCAGTGATGGGCAGGCGGGGAGGACTGAAGCTTTCTTT. It is translated as CATSDGQAGRTEAFF.